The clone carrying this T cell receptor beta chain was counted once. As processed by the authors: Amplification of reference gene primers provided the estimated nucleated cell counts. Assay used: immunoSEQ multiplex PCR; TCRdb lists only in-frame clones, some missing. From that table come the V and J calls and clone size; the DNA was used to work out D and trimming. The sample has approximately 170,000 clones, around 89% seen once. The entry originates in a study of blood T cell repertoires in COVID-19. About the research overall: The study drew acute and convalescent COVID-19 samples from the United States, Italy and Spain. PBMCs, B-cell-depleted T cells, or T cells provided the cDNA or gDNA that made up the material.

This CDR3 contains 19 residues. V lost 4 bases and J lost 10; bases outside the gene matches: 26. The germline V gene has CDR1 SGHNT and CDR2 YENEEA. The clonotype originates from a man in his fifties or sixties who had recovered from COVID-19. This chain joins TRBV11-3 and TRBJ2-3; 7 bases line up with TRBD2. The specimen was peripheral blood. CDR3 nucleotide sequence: TGTGCCAGCAGCTCGCAGAGCGATTCCGGGACTATCAAGGGGTGGGCGCAGTATTTT. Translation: CASSSQSDSGTIKGWAQYF. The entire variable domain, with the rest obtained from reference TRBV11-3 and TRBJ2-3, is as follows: EAGVVQSPRYKIIEKKQPVAFWCNPISGHNTLYWYLQNLGQGPELLIRYENEEAVDDSQLPKDRFSAERLKGVDSTLKIQPAELGDSAVYLCASSSQSDSGTIKGWAQYFGPGTRLTVL.